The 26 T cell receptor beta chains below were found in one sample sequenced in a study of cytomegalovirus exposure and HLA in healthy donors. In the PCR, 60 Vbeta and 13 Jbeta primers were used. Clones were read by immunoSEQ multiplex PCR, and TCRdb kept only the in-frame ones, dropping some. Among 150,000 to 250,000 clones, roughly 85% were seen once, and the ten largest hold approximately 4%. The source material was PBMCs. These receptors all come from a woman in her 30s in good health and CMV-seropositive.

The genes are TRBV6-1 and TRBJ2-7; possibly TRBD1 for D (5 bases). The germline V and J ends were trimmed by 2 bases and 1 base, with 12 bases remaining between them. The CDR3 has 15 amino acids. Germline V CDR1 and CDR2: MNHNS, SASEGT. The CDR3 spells CASSEILSGSYEQYF. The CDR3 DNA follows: TGTGCCAGCAGTGAAATTTTGTCAGGGTCCTACGAGCAGTACTTC.

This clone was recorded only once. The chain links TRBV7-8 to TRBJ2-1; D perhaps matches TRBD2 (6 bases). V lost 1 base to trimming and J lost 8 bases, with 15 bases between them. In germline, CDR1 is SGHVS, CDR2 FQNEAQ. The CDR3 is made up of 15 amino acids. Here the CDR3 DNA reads TGTGCCAGCAGCTTAGGACGTTCTGCGGGGTATGAGCAGTTCTTC. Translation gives CASSLGRSAGYEQFF.

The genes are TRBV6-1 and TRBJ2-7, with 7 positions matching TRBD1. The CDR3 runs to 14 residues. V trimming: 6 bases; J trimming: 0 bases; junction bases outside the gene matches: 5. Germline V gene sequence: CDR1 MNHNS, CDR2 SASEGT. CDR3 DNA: TGTGCCAGCAGCCCCGACAGGGTCTCCTACGAGCAGTACTTC. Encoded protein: CASSPDRVSYEQYF.

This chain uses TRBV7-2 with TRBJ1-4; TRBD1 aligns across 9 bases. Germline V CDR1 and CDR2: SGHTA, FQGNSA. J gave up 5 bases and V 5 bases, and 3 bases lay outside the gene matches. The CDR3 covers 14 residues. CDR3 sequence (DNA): TGTGCCAGCAGCCCCGACAGGGGGAATGAAAAACTGTTTTTT. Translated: CASSPDRGNEKLFF.

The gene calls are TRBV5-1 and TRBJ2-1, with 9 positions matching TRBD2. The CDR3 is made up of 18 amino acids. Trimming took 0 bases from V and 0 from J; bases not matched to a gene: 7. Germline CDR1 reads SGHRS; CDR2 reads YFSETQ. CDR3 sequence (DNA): TGCGCCAGCAGCTTGGCGCTAGCGGGACGGGGCTCCTACAATGAGCAGTTCTTC. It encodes CASSLALAGRGSYNEQFF. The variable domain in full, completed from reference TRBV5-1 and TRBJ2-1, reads KAGVTQTPRYLIKTRGQQVTLSCSPISGHRSVSWYQQTPGQGLQFLFEYFSETQRNKGNFPGRFSGRQFSNSRSEMNVSTLELGDSALYLCASSLALAGRGSYNEQFFGPGTRLTVL.

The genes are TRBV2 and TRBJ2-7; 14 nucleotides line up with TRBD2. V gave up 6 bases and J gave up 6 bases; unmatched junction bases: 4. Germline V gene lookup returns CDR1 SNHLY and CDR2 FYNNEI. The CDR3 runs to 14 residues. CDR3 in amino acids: CASSGTSGSGEQYF. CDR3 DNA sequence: TGTGCCAGCAGCGGGACTAGCGGGAGCGGCGAGCAGTACTTC.

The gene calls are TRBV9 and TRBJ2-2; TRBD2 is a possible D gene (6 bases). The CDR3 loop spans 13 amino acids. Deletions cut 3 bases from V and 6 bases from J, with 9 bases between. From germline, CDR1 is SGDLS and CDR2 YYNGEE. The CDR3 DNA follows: TGTGCCAGCAGCGCCGGGACTGCCGGGGAGCTGTTTTTT. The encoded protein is CASSAGTAGELFF.

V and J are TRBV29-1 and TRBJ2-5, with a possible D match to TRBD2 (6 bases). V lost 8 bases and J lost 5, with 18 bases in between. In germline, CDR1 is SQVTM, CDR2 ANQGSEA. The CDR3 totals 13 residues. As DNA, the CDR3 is TGCAGCTCTAAGCGGGCGGTTGCGGAGACCCAGTACTTC. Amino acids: CSSKRAVAETQYF.

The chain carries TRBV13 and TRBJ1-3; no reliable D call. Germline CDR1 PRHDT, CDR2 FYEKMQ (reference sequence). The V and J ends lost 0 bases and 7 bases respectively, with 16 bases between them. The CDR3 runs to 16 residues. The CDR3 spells CASSLGLEGRRNTIYF. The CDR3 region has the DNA TGTGCCAGCAGCTTAGGCTTAGAAGGGAGGAGGAACACCATATATTTT.

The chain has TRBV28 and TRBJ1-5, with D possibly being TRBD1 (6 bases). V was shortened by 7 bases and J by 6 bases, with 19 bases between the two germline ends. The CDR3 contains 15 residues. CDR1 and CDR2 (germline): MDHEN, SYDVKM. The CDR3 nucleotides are TGTGCCAGCAACCCAGGGGCAGTTCCGAGTCAGCCCCAGCATTTT. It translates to CASNPGAVPSQPQHF.

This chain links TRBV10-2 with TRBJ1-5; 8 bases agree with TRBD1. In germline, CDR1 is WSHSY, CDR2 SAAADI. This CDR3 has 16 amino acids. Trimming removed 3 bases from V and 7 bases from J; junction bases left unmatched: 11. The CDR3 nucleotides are TGCGCCAGCAGTGACTCGGGAGGACAGGGAAGGCAGCCCCAGCATTTT. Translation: CASSDSGGQGRQPQHF.

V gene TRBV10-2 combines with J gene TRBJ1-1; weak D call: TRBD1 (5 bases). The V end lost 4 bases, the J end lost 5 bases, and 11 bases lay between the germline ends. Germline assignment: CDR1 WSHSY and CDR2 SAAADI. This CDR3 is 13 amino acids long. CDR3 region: CASSGKGPTEAFF. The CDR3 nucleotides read TGCGCCAGCAGTGGGAAGGGGCCAACTGAAGCTTTCTTT.

Written as DNA, the CDR3 is TGTGCCAGTAGATCCACAGGGGGCGCTTGGGGGGCCAACGTCCTGACTTTC. Its translation: CASRSTGGAWGANVLTF. The V and J genes are TRBV19 and TRBJ2-6; 9 positions match TRBD1. J lost 4 bases, V lost 6 bases, and 10 bases had no gene match. The CDR3 is 17 amino acids. CDR1 and CDR2 from the germline V gene are LNHDA and SQIVND (reference sequence). The whole variable domain, filled in from reference TRBV19 and TRBJ2-6, reads DGGITQSPKYLFRKEGQNVTLSCEQNLNHDAMYWYRQDPGQGLRLIYYSQIVNDFQKGDIAEGYSVSREKKESFPLTVTSAQKNPTAFYLCASRSTGGAWGANVLTFGAGSRLTVL.

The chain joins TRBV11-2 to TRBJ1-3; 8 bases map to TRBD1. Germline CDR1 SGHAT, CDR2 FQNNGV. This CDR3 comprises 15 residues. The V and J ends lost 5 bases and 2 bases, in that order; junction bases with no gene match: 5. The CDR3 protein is CASSPTTGAGNTIYF. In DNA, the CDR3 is TGTGCCAGCAGCCCGACGACAGGGGCTGGAAACACCATATATTTT.

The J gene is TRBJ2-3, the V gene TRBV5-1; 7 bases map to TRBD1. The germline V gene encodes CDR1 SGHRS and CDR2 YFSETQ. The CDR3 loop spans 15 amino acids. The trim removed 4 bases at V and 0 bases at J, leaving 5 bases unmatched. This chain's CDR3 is CASSPPRGSTDTQYF. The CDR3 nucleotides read TGCGCCAGCAGCCCCCCCAGGGGGAGCACAGATACGCAGTATTTT.

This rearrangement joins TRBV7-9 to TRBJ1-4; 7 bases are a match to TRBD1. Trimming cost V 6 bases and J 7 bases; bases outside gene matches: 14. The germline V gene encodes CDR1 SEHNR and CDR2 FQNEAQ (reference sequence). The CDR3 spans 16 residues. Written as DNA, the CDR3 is TGTGCCAGCAGTTCACCGATGACAGGGACCTCTGAAAAACTGTTTTTT. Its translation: CASSSPMTGTSEKLFF.

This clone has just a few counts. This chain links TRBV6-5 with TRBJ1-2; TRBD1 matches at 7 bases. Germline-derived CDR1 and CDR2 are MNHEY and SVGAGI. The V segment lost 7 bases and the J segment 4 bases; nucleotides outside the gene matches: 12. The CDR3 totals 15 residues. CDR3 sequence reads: CASIEDRSASYGYTF. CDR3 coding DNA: TGTGCCAGCATTGAGGACAGGTCGGCCTCCTATGGCTACACCTTC.

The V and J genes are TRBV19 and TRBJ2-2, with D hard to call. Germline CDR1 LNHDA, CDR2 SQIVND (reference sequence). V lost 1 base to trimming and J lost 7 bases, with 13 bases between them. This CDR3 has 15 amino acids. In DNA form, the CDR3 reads TGTGCCAGTAGTATAGTGGGCCTCTTTAACGGGGAGCTGTTTTTT. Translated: CASSIVGLFNGELFF.

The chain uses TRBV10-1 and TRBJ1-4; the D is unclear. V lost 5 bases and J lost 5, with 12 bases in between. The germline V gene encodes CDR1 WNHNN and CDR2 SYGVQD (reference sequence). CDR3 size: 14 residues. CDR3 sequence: CASSPEGRNEKLFF. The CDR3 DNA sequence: TGCGCCAGCAGTCCCGAGGGAAGAAATGAAAAACTGTTTTTT.

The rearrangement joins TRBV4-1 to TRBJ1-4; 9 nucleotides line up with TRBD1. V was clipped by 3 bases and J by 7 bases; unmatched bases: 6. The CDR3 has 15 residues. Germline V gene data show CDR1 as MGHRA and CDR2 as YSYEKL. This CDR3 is CASSHQQGAGEKLFF. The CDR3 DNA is TGCGCCAGCAGCCACCAACAGGGGGCCGGTGAAAAACTGTTTTTT.

The CDR3 bases are TGTGCCAGCAGCTTGCGGGGACTGCCTAACTATGGCTACACCTTC. This sequence encodes CASSLRGLPNYGYTF. The chain is built from TRBV5-4 and TRBJ1-2; possible D gene TRBD1, 5 bases. This CDR3 contains 15 residues. The V end was cut by 1 base, the J end by 0 bases, with 10 bases between. CDR1 SGHNT and CDR2 YYREEE come from the germline V gene (reference sequence).

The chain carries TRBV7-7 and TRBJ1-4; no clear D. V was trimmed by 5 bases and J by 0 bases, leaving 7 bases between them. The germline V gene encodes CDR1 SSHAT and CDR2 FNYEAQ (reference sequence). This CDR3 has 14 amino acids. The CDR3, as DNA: TGTGCCAGCAGCCAACAAACAACTAATGAAAAACTGTTTTTT. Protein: CASSQQTTNEKLFF.

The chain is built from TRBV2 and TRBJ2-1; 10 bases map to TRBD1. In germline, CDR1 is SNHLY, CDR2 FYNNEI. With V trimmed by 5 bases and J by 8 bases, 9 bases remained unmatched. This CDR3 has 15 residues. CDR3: CASSTWTGGGYEQFF. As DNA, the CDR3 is TGTGCCAGCAGTACCTGGACAGGGGGTGGCTATGAGCAGTTCTTC.

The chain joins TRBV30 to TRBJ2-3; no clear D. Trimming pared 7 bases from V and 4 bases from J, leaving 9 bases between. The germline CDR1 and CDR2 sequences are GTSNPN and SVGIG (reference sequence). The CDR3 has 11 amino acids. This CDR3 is CALDLSDTQYF. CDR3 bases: TGTGCCTTAGATTTATCAGATACGCAGTATTTT.

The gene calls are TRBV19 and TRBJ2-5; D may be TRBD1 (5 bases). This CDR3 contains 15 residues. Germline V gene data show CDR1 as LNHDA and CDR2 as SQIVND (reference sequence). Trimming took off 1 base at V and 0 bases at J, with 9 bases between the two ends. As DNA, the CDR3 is TGTGCCAGTAGTATAGGGGGCTCTTACCAAGAGACCCAGTACTTC. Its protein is CASSIGGSYQETQYF.

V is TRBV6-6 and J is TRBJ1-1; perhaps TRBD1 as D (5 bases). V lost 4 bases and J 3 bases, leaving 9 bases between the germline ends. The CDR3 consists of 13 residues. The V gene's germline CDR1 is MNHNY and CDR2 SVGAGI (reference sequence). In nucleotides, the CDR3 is TGTGCCAGCAGTTCCGGGGGGGACACTGAAGCTTTCTTT. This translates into CASSSGGDTEAFF.